This paragraph covers one TCR beta chain sequence. Its target is unknown. The data were taken from a study of T cells in Graves' hyperthyroidism and ophthalmopathy. Regions amplified from RNA transcripts were the TCR beta CDR3 regions. Researchers ran a first-round RT-PCR on the TCR CDR3 using the HTBI primer set. Each CDR3 protein gets one entry after TCRdb re-called the multiplex PCR reads with MiXCR. The sample has about 580,000 distinct CDR3 sequences, under 60% seen once; the top ten hold more than 7%. The CDR3 contains 15 residues. Trimming cost V 3 bases and J 4 bases, with 12 bases left between them. Germline V gene data show CDR1 as KGHDR and CDR2 as SFDVKD. Study results and caveats: The blood repertoire included most of the expanded thyroid clonotypes above 0.001.

The chain uses TRBV24-1 and TRBJ1-5, with D perhaps matching TRBD1 (6 bases). The receptor comes from a woman under 30 with Graves' hyperthyroidism. Sequenced input: peripheral blood or thyroid tissue (not recorded which). CDR3 coding DNA: TGTGCCACCAGTGATGCCAAGGGACAAAATCAGCCCCAGCATTTT. Its protein is CATSDAKGQNQPQHF.